A single sample gave rise to the 14 T cell receptor beta chains below, sequenced in a study of T cell responses to AZD1222 COVID-19 vaccine. Data came from immunoSEQ multiplex PCR; TCRdb stores just in-frame clones and leaves some out. The sample records 100,000 to 150,000 clones, roughly 88% being singletons. Source: peripheral blood, taken on day 0 of AZD1222 vaccination. The receptors were sampled from an adult in good health.

The J gene is TRBJ2-2, the V gene TRBV5-4; possible D gene TRBD2, 6 bases. V lost 0 bases and J lost 3, with 6 bases in between. CDR3 size: 14 residues. CDR1 and CDR2 from the germline V gene are SGHNT and YYREEE (reference sequence). The CDR3 coding sequence is TGTGCCAGCAGCTTGGGGGGGGACACCGGGGAGCTGTTTTTT. Encoded protein: CASSLGGDTGELFF.

This clone was observed once. The J gene is TRBJ1-2, the V gene TRBV3-1 (or the pseudogene TRBV3-2); D not certain. This CDR3 is 14 amino acids long. Germline assignment: CDR1 LGHDT and CDR2 YNNKEL (reference sequence). Trimming left V 4 bases short and J 4 bases short, with 13 bases between. This CDR3 is CASSPRTTGYGYTF. The CDR3 DNA is TGTGCCAGCAGCCCCCGGACTACTGGCTATGGCTACACCTTC.

This chain links TRBV7-9 with TRBJ2-2; perhaps TRBD1 as D (6 bases). The V end was cut by 0 bases, the J end by 3 bases, with 17 bases between. Germline-derived CDR1 and CDR2 are SEHNR and FQNEAQ (reference sequence). The CDR3 runs 18 residues. CDR3 in DNA: TGTGCCAGCAGCTTAGCACAGGGTGTGGGATTCTACACCGGGGAGCTGTTTTTT. As protein: CASSLAQGVGFYTGELFF.

Written as DNA, the CDR3 is TGTGCCAGCAGCCCCGGGTTTTACAGACAGAATAATGAAAAACTGTTTTTT. This codes for CASSPGFYRQNNEKLFF. The chain couples TRBV28 to TRBJ1-4, with D maybe TRBD1 (5 bases). V shed 6 bases and J shed 4 bases, with 21 bases lying between them. Germline CDR1 and CDR2: MDHEN and SYDVKM. The CDR3 contains 17 residues.

The chain carries TRBV10-3 and TRBJ1-2; 7 bases map to TRBD1. Germline CDR1 is ENHRY and CDR2 is SYGVKD. The CDR3 runs 13 residues. The V segment lost 7 bases and the J segment 8 bases; nucleotides outside the gene matches: 10. The CDR3 protein is CAITQGEVGGYTF. The CDR3, as DNA: TGTGCCATCACCCAGGGGGAAGTGGGGGGCTACACCTTC.

This chain joins TRBV7-8 and TRBJ2-3; D remains ambiguous. The V end lost 1 base, the J end lost 0 bases, and 5 bases lay between the germline ends. The CDR3 consists of 14 residues. Germline V gives CDR1 SGHVS, CDR2 FQNEAQ. The CDR3 loop reads CASSLVESTDTQYF. The CDR3 DNA reads as TGTGCCAGCAGCTTAGTGGAGAGCACAGATACGCAGTATTTT.

The chain carries TRBV19 and TRBJ1-5, with D uncertain. Per the germline V gene, CDR1 is LNHDA and CDR2 is SQIVND (reference sequence). CDR3 length equals 16 residues. Trimming shortened V by 4 bases and J by 4 bases, and 17 bases separated the two germline ends. The CDR3 loop is CASSTPSRGINQPQHF. The DNA for the CDR3 is TGTGCCAGTAGTACACCCAGCCGAGGGATTAATCAGCCCCAGCATTTT.

CDR3 sequence (DNA): TGTGCCAGCAGTGAAGGCCAGGGTATCGTATTCATTCAGTACTTC. Its protein is CASSEGQGIVFIQYF. V usage is TRBV6-1 and J usage is TRBJ2-4; maybe TRBD1 (5 bases). The CDR3 is made up of 15 amino acids. Trimming removed 1 base at V and 9 bases at J, with 16 bases between. Germline V lookup: CDR1 MNHNS, CDR2 SASEGT.

The CDR3 DNA reads TGCGCCAGCAGCCTAGATCAAGCTAACTATGGCTACACCTTC. Amino acids: CASSLDQANYGYTF. V and J are TRBV4-3 and TRBJ1-2; D not resolved. CDR1 is LGHNA and CDR2 is YSLEER in the germline V gene. Trimming removed 4 bases at V and 0 bases at J, with 9 bases between. The CDR3 covers 14 residues.

The V and J genes are TRBV18 and TRBJ1-1; D gene unclear. The CDR3 has 14 residues. Per germline, CDR1 KGHSH and CDR2 LQKENI. Trimming pared 4 bases from V and 1 base from J, leaving 10 bases between. The CDR3 DNA sequence: TGTGCCAGCTCACGGACGGTAAAGAACACTGAAGCTTTCTTT. It translates to CASSRTVKNTEAFF.

In this sample, this clone turned up a few times. The chain recombines TRBV5-6 with TRBJ2-7, with TRBD1 as a possible D gene (5 bases). Trimming stripped 5 bases from V and 2 bases from J, with 8 bases between. CDR1 SGHDT and CDR2 YYEEEE come from the germline V gene. CDR3 length: 12 amino acids. The CDR3 loop is CASSMDTYEQYF. DNA of the CDR3: TGTGCCAGCAGTATGGACACCTACGAGCAGTACTTC.

The CDR3 here is CASSAGTSTYNEQFF. Here the CDR3 DNA reads TGTGCCAGCAGTGCGGGGACTAGCACCTACAATGAGCAGTTCTTC. This sequence joins TRBV6-6 and TRBJ2-1; 9 bases align to TRBD2. V lost 5 bases and J lost 2; bases outside the gene matches: 4. This CDR3 comprises 15 residues. From germline, CDR1 is MNHNY and CDR2 SVGAGI (reference sequence).

This chain joins TRBV9 and TRBJ2-4; D may be TRBD1 (5 bases). The CDR3 has 14 residues. Germline V gene data show CDR1 as SGDLS and CDR2 as YYNGEE. Trimming pared 0 bases from V and 4 bases from J, leaving 8 bases between. CDR3 nucleotide sequence: TGTGCCAGCAGCGTAGCTGACAGAAAAAACATTCAGTACTTC. Translated, it gives CASSVADRKNIQYF.

The chain joins TRBV29-1 to TRBJ1-1, with D possibly matching TRBD1 (5 bases). This CDR3 has 14 residues. Trimming stripped 0 bases from V and 6 bases from J, with 14 bases between. Germline-derived CDR1 and CDR2 are SQVTM and ANQGSEA. The DNA for the CDR3 is TGCAGCGTTGAAGATCGGGGGACGGGCCCTGAAGCTTTCTTT. As protein: CSVEDRGTGPEAFF.